The rows below give T cell receptor beta chains drawn from one sample of a study of T cells in pancreatic ductal adenocarcinoma. TCRdb's copy holds only in-frame clones and misses some; the assay was immunoSEQ multiplex PCR. Of over 100,000 clones in the sample, about 96% were seen once. Sequenced sample: PBMCs. All receptors derive from a human donor with pancreatic ductal adenocarcinoma. CDR3s include the opening cysteine and the closing phenylalanine or tryptophan. A D gene is named only where the DNA matches it firmly. Rows may omit the clone size; those that give it use once, few, many or a size class.

TRBV4-2	TRBJ2-7	.	TRBD2	CASSQDPGGAYEQYF	TGTGCCAGCAGCCAAGATCCGGGAGGGGCCTACGAGCAGTACTTC
TRBV6-5	TRBJ2-5	.	.	CASKRGHMQETQYF	TGTGCCAGCAAGAGGGGACACATGCAAGAGACCCAGTACTTC
TRBV30	TRBJ2-7	.	.	CAWSVSGTTEQYF	TGTGCCTGGAGTGTAAGCGGAACCACTGAGCAGTACTTC
TRBV4-3	TRBJ2-3	.	.	CASSHLYGGPTDTQYF	TGCGCCAGCAGCCATTTGTACGGAGGGCCGACAGATACGCAGTATTTT
TRBV10-1	TRBJ2-7	.	TRBD1	CASSDLGTGSYEQYF	TGCGCCAGCAGTGATCTGGGGACAGGGTCCTACGAGCAGTACTTC
TRBV14	TRBJ2-2	.	.	CASSQDIQGTGELFF	TGTGCCAGCAGCCAAGATATTCAGGGCACCGGGGAGCTGTTTTTT
TRBV2	TRBJ2-1	once	TRBD2	CASSGGTRGRDEQFF	TGTGCCAGCAGTGGCGGGACTAGGGGGAGGGATGAGCAGTTCTTC
TRBV19	TRBJ2-1	.	.	CASTPHGLQDAVRPNEQFF	TGTGCCAGTACCCCCCACGGACTGCAGGATGCGGTCCGGCCCAATGAGCAGTTCTTC
TRBV7-9	TRBJ1-4	once	.	CASSLGGLGLANEKLFF	TGTGCCAGCAGCTTAGGAGGTTTAGGTTTAGCTAATGAAAAACTGTTTTTT
TRBV28	TRBJ1-2	.	TRBD1	CASSSDPSGGSHYGYTF	TGTGCCAGCAGTTCCGATCCTTCAGGGGGCTCTCACTATGGCTACACCTTC
TRBV28	TRBJ2-5	.	.	CASSLGGRETQYF	TGTGCCAGCAGTTTGGGGGGTCGAGAGACCCAGTACTTC
TRBV5-4	TRBJ2-7	.	.	CASSLSLGALGDEQYF	TGTGCCAGCAGCTTGTCTCTGGGGGCGCTTGGAGACGAGCAGTACTTC
TRBV7-7	TRBJ2-1	.	.	CASSLGTYNEQFF	TGTGCTAGCAGCCTAGGGACTTACAATGAGCAGTTCTTC
TRBV19	TRBJ2-5	.	TRBD1	CASRRTGLGETQYF	TGTGCCAGTAGGCGGACAGGGTTGGGGGAGACCCAGTACTTC
TRBV19	TRBJ2-1	.	.	CASSIPGLRKNEQFF	TGTGCCAGTAGTATTCCGGGACTGCGAAAGAATGAGCAGTTCTTC
TRBV27	TRBJ2-6	.	.	CASSLVSAGANVLTF	TGTGCCAGCAGTTTAGTGTCAGCTGGGGCCAACGTCCTGACTTTC
TRBV2	TRBJ2-3	.	.	CASSTLFTGSDTQYF	TGTGCCAGCAGTACCCTTTTCACAGGGTCAGATACGCAGTATTTT
TRBV19	TRBJ1-2	.	.	CASSISGDVGYTF	TGTGCCAGTAGTATATCGGGGGATGTTGGCTACACCTTC
TRBV6-6	TRBJ2-3	.	.	CASSYLQRPSTDTQYF	TGTGCCAGCAGTTACCTTCAGCGTCCCTCCACAGATACGCAGTATTTT
TRBV4-3	TRBJ2-1	once	TRBD2	CASSQLAGEINEQFF	TGCGCCAGCAGCCAGTTAGCGGGAGAGATCAATGAGCAGTTCTTC
TRBV9	TRBJ1-2	.	.	CASTRGTISPHGYTF	TGTGCCAGCACCCGAGGGACAATTTCTCCCCATGGCTACACCTTC
TRBV4-1	TRBJ1-5	few	.	CASSQERGGRQPQHF	TGCGCCAGCAGCCAAGAGAGGGGGGGCAGACAGCCCCAGCATTTT
TRBV5-1	TRBJ2-3	.	.	CASSLLSRPRGDTQYF	TGCGCCAGCAGCTTGTTGTCACGCCCTAGAGGAGATACGCAGTATTTT
TRBV14	TRBJ2-1	.	.	CASSPLWGSSYNEQFF	TGTGCCAGCAGTCCCCTTTGGGGCAGCTCCTACAATGAGCAGTTCTTC
TRBV30	TRBJ2-1	.	TRBD1	CAGQGMAYNEQFF	TGTGCCGGACAGGGGATGGCCTACAATGAGCAGTTCTTC
TRBV4-3	TRBJ2-3	.	.	CASSQFHRLGADTQYF	TGCGCCAGCAGCCAGTTCCACAGGTTAGGTGCAGATACGCAGTATTTT
TRBV19	TRBJ2-3	.	TRBD2	CASSIDGLAGGTDTQYF	TGTGCCAGTAGTATAGACGGACTAGCGGGAGGCACAGATACGCAGTATTTT